This T cell receptor (beta chain) appears in the sequencing data of a study of hypomethylating agent response in myelodysplastic syndrome. As regards this clone: Its antigen remains unidentified.

The V gene's germline CDR1 is LNHDA and CDR2 SQIVND (reference sequence). Trimming pared 1 base from V and 8 bases from J, leaving 11 bases between. The CDR3 is made up of 13 amino acids. Clones were read by immunoSEQ multiplex PCR, and TCRdb kept only the in-frame ones, dropping some. The data contain about 5,400 clones, 88% of them singletons. Overall study findings and caveats: The cohort was small, with only approximately ten patients analyzed.

The source was bone marrow, collected before or after starting hypomethylating agent treatment for myelodysplastic syndrome (not recorded which). This clonotype originated in a human donor with myelodysplastic syndrome. This chain joins TRBV19 and TRBJ1-2; no reliable D call. The CDR3: CASSIVSGSGYTF. DNA for the CDR3: TGTGCCAGTAGTATAGTTTCAGGATCGGGCTACACCTTC.